This TCR beta chain derives from a study of blood T cell repertoires in COVID-19. The Seattle patients joined while their infection was active and were tracked longitudinally afterward. The CDR3 has 15 amino acids. J lost 3 bases, V lost 1 base, and 3 bases had no gene match. Looked up from germline, CDR1 is MNHNS and CDR2 is SASEGT. As processed by the authors: Amplifying reference gene primers gave estimates of nucleated cell counts. Only in-frame clones appear in the TCRdb table, and some are missing; sequencing was by immunoSEQ multiplex PCR. For V, J and clone size, that table is used; D and trimming come from the DNA. Of 150,000 to 200,000 clones detected, 86% appear once; the ten largest clones hold over 9.5%.

Sequencing was done on a sample of peripheral blood. The chain combines TRBV6-1 with TRBJ2-3; 8 bases agree with TRBD1. This clonotype originated in an older woman with COVID-19, enrolled during active disease. The CDR3, as DNA: TGTGCCAGCAGTGAAGGGACAGGGAAAACAGATACGCAGTATTTT. Its protein is CASSEGTGKTDTQYF.